This T cell receptor (beta chain) was sequenced during a study of blood T cells in healthy people across ages. Findings and limits, study-wide: Correlation between TCR beta diversity and naive T cell percentage was strong.

With respect to this clonotype: The antigen is undetermined.

The CDR3 totals 16 residues. Trimming took 2 bases from V and 0 from J, leaving 10 bases between them. The germline gives CDR1 MDHEN, CDR2 SYDVKM. A second PCR of roughly 7 to 11 cycles used a sample-barcoded 5' primer and a J-beta primer mix. Each CDR3 protein gets one entry after TCRdb re-called the 5' RACE reads with MiXCR. The data show roughly 1,500,000 distinct CDR3 sequences, 30% to 35% seen once. The chain carries TRBV28 and TRBJ2-2; no firm D call. The sequence derives from a woman aged 25 to 39 in good health. Sequencing was carried out using blood. The DNA of the CDR3 is TGTGCCAGCAGTTTACTCTCCAAAACGAACACCGGGGAGCTGTTTTTT. As protein: CASSLLSKTNTGELFF.